The 32 T cell receptor beta chains in this list originate from one sample, sequenced in a study of blood T cells in healthy people across ages. PCR was performed a second time for roughly 7 to 11 cycles using a sample-barcoded 5' primer and a J-beta primer mix. TCRdb called the 5' RACE reads again in MiXCR, with one record for every CDR3 protein. The table has around 1.5 million distinct CDR3 sequences, roughly 64% seen once. The source material was blood. The origin of the receptors is a man aged 18 to 35 in good health.

This chain connects TRBV20-1 to TRBJ1-5, with D perhaps TRBD1 (6 bases). The length of the CDR3 is 15 residues. Germline V gene sequence: CDR1 DFQATT, CDR2 SNEGSKA (reference sequence). Trimming cost V 1 base and J 3 bases, with 13 bases left between them. The CDR3 DNA is TGCAGTGCTAGAGCCCCGGGGGGGCACAATCAGCCCCAGCATTTT. It is translated as CSARAPGGHNQPQHF.

The chain uses TRBV4-3 and TRBJ1-6; D perhaps matches TRBD1 (5 bases). V was shortened by 0 bases and J by 0 bases, with 12 bases between the two germline ends. The germline V gene encodes CDR1 LGHNA and CDR2 YSLEER. The CDR3 extends over 18 amino acids. CDR3 in amino acids: CASSQDPAGSSYNSPLHF. The CDR3, as DNA: TGCGCCAGCAGCCAAGATCCAGCAGGGAGCTCCTATAATTCACCCCTCCACTTT.

The V call is TRBV25-1, the J call TRBJ2-7; possibly TRBD1 or TRBD2 for D (6 bases each). The DNA end is more similar to TRBJ2-5, so the J call may be wrong. The germline V gene has CDR1 MGHDK and CDR2 SYGVNS. The CDR3 is 14 amino acids. CDR3 residues: CASSEYVRGGTQYF. As DNA, the CDR3 is TGTGCCAGCAGTGAATATGTCAGGGGAGGGACCCAGTACTTC.

This clonotype was counted only a few times. The chain links TRBV4-1 to TRBJ2-3; tentative D call: TRBD1 (5 bases). With 1 base removed from V and 4 bases from J, the gap between germline ends came to 9 bases. The CDR3 has 14 amino acids. The germline V gene encodes CDR1 MGHRA and CDR2 YSYEKL. The DNA for the CDR3 is TGCGCCAGCAGCCAAGTCCTAGGGGCAGATACGCAGTATTTT. Encoded protein: CASSQVLGADTQYF.

V and J are TRBV6-6 and TRBJ2-3; D might be TRBD2 (8 bases). There are 13 residues in the CDR3. Germline CDR1 reads MNHNY; CDR2 reads SVGAGI (reference sequence). Deletions cut 7 bases from V and 8 bases from J, with 16 bases between. This CDR3 reads CASTTGAGGTQYF. CDR3 DNA: TGTGCCAGCACTACAGGGGCGGGAGGTACGCAGTATTTT.

The chain joins TRBV7-2 to TRBJ2-1, with D possibly being TRBD1 (6 bases). The V and J ends lost 7 bases and 0 bases respectively, with 7 bases between them. CDR3 length: 13 amino acids. Per the germline V gene, CDR1 is SGHTA and CDR2 is FQGNSA. CDR3 loop: CASTQGSYNEQFF. DNA for the CDR3: TGTGCCAGCACACAGGGCTCCTACAATGAGCAGTTCTTC.

The chain recombines TRBV4-3 with TRBJ2-3; 8 bases match TRBD1. CDR3 length: 16 residues. V lost 4 bases and J lost 1; bases outside the gene matches: 7. From germline, CDR1 is LGHNA and CDR2 YSLEER. CDR3 nucleotides: TGCGCCAGCAGCCTTTCCGACAGGGGCGGCACAGATACGCAGTATTTT. Amino acid sequence: CASSLSDRGGTDTQYF.

The rearrangement uses TRBV6-2 or TRBV6-3 and TRBJ2-3, with 10 bases fitting TRBD1. This CDR3 is 16 amino acids long. Germline V lookup: CDR1 MNHEY, CDR2 SVGEGT. J gave up 8 bases and V 5 bases, and 13 bases lay outside the gene matches. CDR3 sequence reads: CASSGTPGQGRATQYF. CDR3 sequence (DNA): TGTGCCAGCAGTGGGACTCCGGGACAGGGGAGAGCTACGCAGTATTTT.

CDR3 sequence (DNA): TGTGCCAGCAGCGTAAGTGGACAAACTAGCGGGAGAGGAGATGAGCAGTTCTTC. Translating gives CASSVSGQTSGRGDEQFF. The V gene is TRBV9, the J gene TRBJ2-1; 11 bases line up with TRBD2. The germline gives CDR1 SGDLS, CDR2 YYNGEE. This CDR3 is 18 amino acids long. Losses at the gene ends were 1 base for V and 8 bases for J; bases not matched to a gene: 14.

This clonotype appeared a single time. V and J are TRBV6-2 or TRBV6-3 and TRBJ2-5; no clear D. Germline V CDR1 and CDR2: MNHEY, SVGEGT. Trimming removed 0 bases from V and 4 bases from J, with 9 bases in between. The CDR3 loop spans 14 amino acids. The CDR3 coding sequence is TGTGCCAGCAGTTACTCGATTTCTCGAGAGACCCAGTACTTC. Translating gives CASSYSISRETQYF.

V is TRBV27 and J is TRBJ2-1, with a tentative D call TRBD2 (5 bases). The CDR3 has 13 residues. The germline V gene has CDR1 MNHEY and CDR2 SMNVEV (reference sequence). V was clipped by 5 bases and J by 4 bases, with 9 bases between them. The DNA of the CDR3 is TGTGCCAGCAGTGTCACTAGTTACAATGAGCAGTTCTTC. It encodes CASSVTSYNEQFF.

A single count supports this clonotype. This sequence joins TRBV18 and TRBJ2-1; 13 bases are a match to TRBD2. CDR1 is KGHSH and CDR2 is LQKENI in the germline V gene. This CDR3 spans 17 amino acids. J gave up 7 bases and V 5 bases, and 11 bases lay outside the gene matches. CDR3 DNA: TGTGCCAGCTCAACCGAACTAGCGGGAGGGCCTGGGAATGAGCAGTTCTTC. Translating it yields CASSTELAGGPGNEQFF.

The chain links TRBV6-5 to TRBJ2-1, with TRBD2 matching 11 bases. Germline values: CDR1 MNHEY, CDR2 SVGAGI. The junction had 11 bases not matched to a gene; V was cut back by 6 bases and J by 7 bases. CDR3 length: 16 amino acids. CDR3 DNA sequence: TGTGCCAGCAGACCGATAGCGGGAGGGCTGGGGAATGAGCAGTTCTTC. This encodes CASRPIAGGLGNEQFF.

This clonotype turned up a few times. The chain employs TRBV7-2 and TRBJ2-3; D is possibly TRBD1 (5 bases). CDR3 length: 12 residues. The V and J ends lost 6 bases and 10 bases respectively, with 14 bases between them. The germline V gene encodes CDR1 SGHTA and CDR2 FQGNSA. The CDR3 reads CASRIGAFAQYF. The CDR3 DNA reads as TGTGCCAGCAGAATAGGGGCATTTGCGCAGTATTTT.

This clonotype was detected only a few times. This rearrangement joins TRBV7-9 to TRBJ2-7, with D uncertain. The ends were cut back, 0 bases at V and 4 bases at J, with 10 bases in the middle. CDR1 and CDR2 (germline): SEHNR, FQNEAQ (reference sequence). CDR3 length equals 14 residues. The CDR3 DNA reads TGTGCCAGCAGCTTAGCGCTTGGCGATTACGAGCAGTACTTC. This codes for CASSLALGDYEQYF.

This clonotype has only one observation. The rearrangement links TRBV27 to TRBJ2-5; the match to TRBD1 covers 7 bases. Unmatched junction bases numbered 17, after V lost 5 bases and J lost 11 bases. The CDR3 consists of 15 residues. Germline V lookup: CDR1 MNHEY, CDR2 SMNVEV (reference sequence). The CDR3 reads CASSNDRAAYNEQYF. DNA of the CDR3: TGTGCCAGCAGTAACGACAGGGCGGCCTACAATGAGCAGTACTTC.

The V call is TRBV7-9, the J call TRBJ1-2; D call uncertain. Trimming took 1 base from V and 4 from J, leaving 10 bases between them. Germline assignment: CDR1 SEHNR and CDR2 FQNEAQ (reference sequence). This CDR3 region has 14 residues. The CDR3: CASSLVDGFYGYTF. DNA for the CDR3: TGTGCCAGCAGCTTAGTGGACGGCTTCTATGGCTACACCTTC.

V is TRBV4-2 and J is TRBJ2-7; D unclear. This CDR3 is built from 14 residues. Per the germline V gene, CDR1 is LGHNA and CDR2 is YNFKEQ. The ends were cut back, 1 base at V and 2 bases at J, with 9 bases in the middle. The CDR3 DNA follows: TGTGCCAGCAGCCAAGTTGGGAATCCCTACGAGCAGTACTTC. Translation gives CASSQVGNPYEQYF.

This chain joins TRBV14 and TRBJ2-5; 7 bases are shared with TRBD1. The ends lost 4 bases at V and 4 bases at J; junction bases unmatched: 6. This CDR3 is built from 14 residues. Germline CDR1 reads SGHDN; CDR2 reads FVKESK. CDR3 amino acids: CASSLGYRGETQYF. The CDR3, as DNA: TGTGCCAGCAGCCTAGGCTACAGGGGAGAGACCCAGTACTTC.

The V gene is TRBV7-9, the J gene TRBJ1-2; the match to TRBD1 covers 8 bases. With V trimmed by 4 bases and J by 3 bases, 7 bases remained unmatched. The CDR3 has 15 amino acids. CDR1 is SEHNR, CDR2 FQNEAQ, per germline (reference sequence). CDR3 protein: CASSSDRGHDYGYTF. The DNA for the CDR3 is TGTGCCAGCAGCTCTGACAGGGGCCACGACTATGGCTACACCTTC. Together with reference TRBV7-9 and TRBJ1-2, the CDR3 gives the full variable domain: DTGVSQNPRHKITKRGQNVTFRCDPISEHNRLYWYRQTLGQGPEFLTYFQNEAQLEKSRLLSDRFSAERPKGSFSTLEIQRTEQGDSAMYLCASSSDRGHDYGYTFGSGTRLTVV.

The V call is TRBV12-3 or TRBV12-4, the J call TRBJ2-1; 12 bases agree with TRBD2. This CDR3 contains 14 residues. With 6 bases clipped from V and 10 bases from J, the junction kept 7 bases outside the gene matches. This chain's CDR3 is CASRQGLAGKEQFF. CDR3 coding DNA: TGTGCCAGCAGGCAAGGACTAGCGGGAAAGGAGCAGTTCTTC.

The rearrangement joins TRBV3-1 to TRBJ2-5; D is unresolved. The CDR3 has 13 residues. Germline CDR1 LGHDT, CDR2 YNNKEL (reference sequence). The germline V and J ends were trimmed by 0 bases and 7 bases, with 9 bases remaining between them. The CDR3 spells CASSQDVGTTQYF. CDR3 in DNA: TGTGCCAGCAGCCAAGACGTAGGTACGACCCAGTACTTC.

This clonotype has just a few counts. The V and J genes are TRBV2 and TRBJ1-1; D possibly corresponds to TRBD1 (6 bases). Trimming removed 3 bases at V and 5 bases at J, with 10 bases between. The CDR3 contains 13 residues. CDR1 SNHLY and CDR2 FYNNEI come from the germline V gene. In DNA form, the CDR3 reads TGTGCCAGCAGTGATGGGGGGCGGACTGAAGCTTTCTTT. Protein product: CASSDGGRTEAFF.

The chain employs TRBV12-3 or TRBV12-4 and TRBJ2-1, with TRBD2 as a possible D gene (5 bases). The V gene lost 5 bases and the J gene lost 10 bases, with 18 bases spanning the gap. This CDR3 region has 14 residues. The CDR3, as DNA: TGTGCCAGCAGTCCCACTAGGATTTCTCGGGAGCAGTTCTTC. Translation: CASSPTRISREQFF.

This chain joins TRBV2 and TRBJ2-7; 9 bases map to TRBD1. Germline CDR1 is SNHLY and CDR2 is FYNNEI. Trimming took 6 bases from V and 5 from J; bases not matched to a gene: 8. The CDR3 is 14 residues long. Here the CDR3 reads CASRAGTGWDEQYF. The CDR3 DNA reads as TGTGCCAGCAGGGCCGGGACAGGGTGGGACGAGCAGTACTTC.

This clonotype was found a few times. The chain employs TRBV15 and TRBJ1-6; a possible D gene is TRBD1 (5 bases). This CDR3 contains 14 residues. The ends were cut back, 6 bases at V and 7 bases at J, with 13 bases in the middle. From germline, CDR1 is LNHNV and CDR2 YYDKDF (reference sequence). CDR3 sequence (DNA): TGTGCCACCAGTCCGGGACGGTTCAATTCACCCCTCCACTTT. It codes for CATSPGRFNSPLHF.

The V gene is TRBV6-5, the J gene TRBJ2-3; no clear D. Trimming took 9 bases from V and 0 from J, leaving 10 bases between them. In germline, CDR1 is MNHEY, CDR2 SVGAGI. This CDR3 region has 13 residues. In DNA, the CDR3 is TGTGCCAGTCCCCGGTTTAGCACAGATACGCAGTATTTT. As protein: CASPRFSTDTQYF.

This CDR3 is CAISDFGQGHTEAFF. The CDR3 region has the DNA TGTGCCATCAGTGACTTCGGACAGGGGCACACTGAAGCTTTCTTT. The chain links TRBV10-3 to TRBJ1-1; 9 bases match TRBD1. The CDR3 extends over 15 amino acids. The ends lost 3 bases at V and 3 bases at J; junction bases unmatched: 5. Germline V CDR1 and CDR2: ENHRY, SYGVKD.

This chain uses TRBV7-9 with TRBJ1-2; unclear D gene. The V end was cut by 2 bases, the J end by 3 bases, with 10 bases between. In germline, CDR1 is SEHNR, CDR2 FQNEAQ (reference sequence). This CDR3 is 14 amino acids long. Here the CDR3 reads CASSLRAEDYGYTF. Written as DNA, the CDR3 is TGTGCCAGCAGCTTAAGGGCCGAAGACTATGGCTACACCTTC.

This chain uses TRBV7-2 with TRBJ2-1; 7 bases line up with TRBD1. Germline-derived CDR1 and CDR2 are SGHTA and FQGNSA. The V segment lost 3 bases and the J segment 8 bases; nucleotides outside the gene matches: 10. The CDR3 spans 15 residues. The CDR3 region has the DNA TGTGCCAGCAGCTTCCCCATGACAGGGTCTTATGAGCAGTTCTTC. Its protein product is CASSFPMTGSYEQFF.

This chain connects TRBV4-3 to TRBJ2-7; D is undetermined. CDR1 is LGHNA and CDR2 is YSLEER in the germline V gene. Trimming shortened V by 4 bases and J by 1 base, and 14 bases separated the two germline ends. The CDR3 totals 15 residues. CDR3 loop: CASSRTGVTSYEQYF. The CDR3, as DNA: TGCGCCAGCAGCCGGACCGGTGTCACTTCCTACGAGCAGTACTTC.

This clonotype was found a few times. This rearrangement joins TRBV6-1 to TRBJ1-1; D is undetermined. Trimming cost V 9 bases and J 1 base, with 12 bases left between them. From germline, CDR1 is MNHNS and CDR2 SASEGT. This CDR3 is 13 amino acids long. The DNA for the CDR3 is TGTGCCAGTTCCGCCCGGGGGAACACTGAAGCTTTCTTT. It is translated as CASSARGNTEAFF.